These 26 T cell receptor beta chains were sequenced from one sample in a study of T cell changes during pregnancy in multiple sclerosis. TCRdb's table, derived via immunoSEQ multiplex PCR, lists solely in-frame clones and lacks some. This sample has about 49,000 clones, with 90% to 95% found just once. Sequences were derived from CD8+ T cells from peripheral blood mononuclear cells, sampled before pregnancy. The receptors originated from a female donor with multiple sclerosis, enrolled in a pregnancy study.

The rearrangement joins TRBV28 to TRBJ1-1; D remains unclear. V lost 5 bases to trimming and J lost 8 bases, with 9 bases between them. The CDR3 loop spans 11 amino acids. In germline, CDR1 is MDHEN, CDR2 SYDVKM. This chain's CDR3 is CASSVLREAFF. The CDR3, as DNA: TGTGCCAGCAGTGTACTGAGAGAAGCTTTCTTT.

The CDR3 DNA is TGTGCCAGTTTGCAGGGCGAGTATGGCTACACCTTC. It yields the protein CASLQGEYGYTF. The chain links TRBV19 to TRBJ1-2, with D tentatively TRBD1 (5 bases). This CDR3 is built from 12 residues. Germline assignment: CDR1 LNHDA and CDR2 SQIVND (reference sequence). V lost 8 bases to trimming and J lost 5 bases, with 12 bases between them.

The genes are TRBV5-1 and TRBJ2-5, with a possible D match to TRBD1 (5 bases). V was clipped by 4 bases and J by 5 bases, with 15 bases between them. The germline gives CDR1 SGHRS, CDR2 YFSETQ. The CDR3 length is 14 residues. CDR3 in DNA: TGCGCCAGCAGCCCCTCCCACGCAGGGGAGACCCAGTACTTC. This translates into CASSPSHAGETQYF.

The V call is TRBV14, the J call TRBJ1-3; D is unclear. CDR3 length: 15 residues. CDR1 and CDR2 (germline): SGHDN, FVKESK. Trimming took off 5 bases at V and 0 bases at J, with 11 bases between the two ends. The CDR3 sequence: CASSAKLFSGNTIYF. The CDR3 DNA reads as TGTGCCAGCAGCGCTAAACTGTTCTCTGGAAACACCATATATTTT. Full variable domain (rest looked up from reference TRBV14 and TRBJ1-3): EAGVTQFPSHSVIEKGQTVTLRCDPISGHDNLYWYRRVMGKEIKFLLHFVKESKQDESGMPNNRFLAERTGGTYSTLKVQPAELEDSGVYFCASSAKLFSGNTIYFGEGSWLTVV.

The CDR3 DNA is TGCGCCAGCAGCCAGAGCGTAGGGGGAGCGGGGGTCTACGAGCAGTACTTC. Translated: CASSQSVGGAGVYEQYF. This chain connects TRBV4-1 to TRBJ2-7; 8 bases are shared with TRBD2. The J segment lost 3 bases and the V segment lost 3 bases, leaving 13 bases of the junction unmatched. In germline, CDR1 is MGHRA, CDR2 YSYEKL. This CDR3 contains 17 residues.

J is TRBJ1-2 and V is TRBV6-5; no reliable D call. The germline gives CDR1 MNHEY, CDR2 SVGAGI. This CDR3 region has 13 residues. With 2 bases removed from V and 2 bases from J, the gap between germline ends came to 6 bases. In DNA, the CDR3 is TGTGCCAGCAGTTACACAGAGAACTATGGCTACACCTTC. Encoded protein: CASSYTENYGYTF.

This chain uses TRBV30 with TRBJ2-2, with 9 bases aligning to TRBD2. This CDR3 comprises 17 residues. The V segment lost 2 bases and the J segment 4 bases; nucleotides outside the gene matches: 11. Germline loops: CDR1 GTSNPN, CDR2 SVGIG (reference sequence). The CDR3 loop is CAWSSFLAGGGTGELFF. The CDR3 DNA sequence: TGTGCCTGGAGTTCATTCCTGGCGGGAGGGGGCACCGGGGAGCTGTTTTTT.

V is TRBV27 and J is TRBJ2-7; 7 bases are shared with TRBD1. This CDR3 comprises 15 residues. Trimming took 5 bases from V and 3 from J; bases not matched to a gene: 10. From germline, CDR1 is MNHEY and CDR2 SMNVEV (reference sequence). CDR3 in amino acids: CASSHRGGSSYEQYF. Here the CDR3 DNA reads TGTGCCAGCAGTCACCGAGGGGGCAGCAGCTACGAGCAGTACTTC.

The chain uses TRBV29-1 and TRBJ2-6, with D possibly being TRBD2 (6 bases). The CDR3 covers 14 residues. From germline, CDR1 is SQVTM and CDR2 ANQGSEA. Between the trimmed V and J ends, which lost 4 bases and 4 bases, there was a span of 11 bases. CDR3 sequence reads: CSVGGAGGANVLTF. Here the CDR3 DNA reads TGCAGCGTTGGAGGGGCGGGGGGGGCCAACGTCCTGACTTTC.

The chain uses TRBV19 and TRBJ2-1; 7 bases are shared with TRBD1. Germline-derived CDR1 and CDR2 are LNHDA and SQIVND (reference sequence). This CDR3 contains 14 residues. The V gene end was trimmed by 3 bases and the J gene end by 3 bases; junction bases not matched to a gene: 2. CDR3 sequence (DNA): TGTGCCAGTAGTATCAGGGACAGCTACAATGAGCAGTTCTTC. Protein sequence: CASSIRDSYNEQFF.

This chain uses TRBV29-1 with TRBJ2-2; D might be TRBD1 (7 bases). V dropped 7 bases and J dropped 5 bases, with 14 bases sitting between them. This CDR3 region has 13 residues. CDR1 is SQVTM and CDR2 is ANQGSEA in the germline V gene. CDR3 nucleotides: TGCAGCGCGGGGGACAGCTATACCGGGGAGCTGTTTTTT. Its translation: CSAGDSYTGELFF.

CDR3 sequence reads: CASSEAGPLTVTFF. CDR3 coding DNA: TGTGCCAGCAGTGAAGCAGGGCCCTTGACAGTTACGTTCTTC. The rearrangement joins TRBV2 to TRBJ2-1; D perhaps matches TRBD1 (5 bases). The CDR3 contains 14 residues. Germline assignment: CDR1 SNHLY and CDR2 FYNNEI. Trimming took off 0 bases at V and 15 bases at J, with 18 bases between the two ends.

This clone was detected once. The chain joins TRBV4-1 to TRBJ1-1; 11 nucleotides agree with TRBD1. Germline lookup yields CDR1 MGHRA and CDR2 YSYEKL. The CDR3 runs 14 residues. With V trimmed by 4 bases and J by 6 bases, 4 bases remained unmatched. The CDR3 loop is CASSLGQGAAEAFF. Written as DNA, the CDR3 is TGCGCCAGCAGCCTAGGACAGGGGGCCGCTGAAGCTTTCTTT.

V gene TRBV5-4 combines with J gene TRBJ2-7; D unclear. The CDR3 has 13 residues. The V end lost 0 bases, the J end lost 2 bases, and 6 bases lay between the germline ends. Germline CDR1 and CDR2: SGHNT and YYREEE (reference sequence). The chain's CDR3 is CASSLGRAYEQYF. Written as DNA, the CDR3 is TGTGCCAGCAGCTTGGGCCGGGCCTACGAGCAGTACTTC.

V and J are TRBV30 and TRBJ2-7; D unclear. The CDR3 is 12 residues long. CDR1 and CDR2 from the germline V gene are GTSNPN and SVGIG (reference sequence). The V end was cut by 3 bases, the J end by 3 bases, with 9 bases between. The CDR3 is CAWSGEDYEQYF. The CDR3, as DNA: TGTGCCTGGAGCGGAGAGGACTACGAGCAGTACTTC.

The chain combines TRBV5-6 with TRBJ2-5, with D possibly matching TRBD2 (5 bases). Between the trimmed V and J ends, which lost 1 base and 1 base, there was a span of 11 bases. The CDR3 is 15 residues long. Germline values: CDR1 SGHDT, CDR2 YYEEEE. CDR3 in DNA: TGTGCCAGCAGCTTGTTAGGTAGCGCCCAAGAGACCCAGTACTTC. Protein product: CASSLLGSAQETQYF.

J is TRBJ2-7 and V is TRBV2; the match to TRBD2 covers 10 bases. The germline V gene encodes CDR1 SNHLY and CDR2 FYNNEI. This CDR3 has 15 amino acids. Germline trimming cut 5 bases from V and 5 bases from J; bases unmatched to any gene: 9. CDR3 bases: TGTGCCAGCAGTTACCTAGCGGGAGAAAACGACGAGCAGTACTTC. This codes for CASSYLAGENDEQYF.

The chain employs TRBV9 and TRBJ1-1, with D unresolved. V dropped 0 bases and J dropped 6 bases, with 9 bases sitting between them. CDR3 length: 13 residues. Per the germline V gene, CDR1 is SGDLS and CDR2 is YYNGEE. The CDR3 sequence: CASSVGGGPEAFF. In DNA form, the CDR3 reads TGTGCCAGCAGCGTAGGAGGAGGACCTGAAGCTTTCTTT.

CDR3 DNA sequence: TGCGCCAGCAGCCTAGGACAGGGGGCAAACTACGAGCAGTACTTC. It translates to CASSLGQGANYEQYF. The chain combines TRBV5-1 with TRBJ2-7; TRBD1 aligns across 11 bases. Per germline, CDR1 SGHRS and CDR2 YFSETQ. CDR3 length: 15 residues. V dropped 4 bases and J dropped 3; count of bases not matched to a gene: 6.

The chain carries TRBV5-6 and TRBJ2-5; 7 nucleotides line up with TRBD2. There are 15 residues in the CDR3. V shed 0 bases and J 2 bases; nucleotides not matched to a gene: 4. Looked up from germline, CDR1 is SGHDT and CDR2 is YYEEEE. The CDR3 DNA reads TGTGCCAGCAGCTTGGTATGGGGGGGACAAGAGACCCAGTACTTC. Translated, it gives CASSLVWGGQETQYF. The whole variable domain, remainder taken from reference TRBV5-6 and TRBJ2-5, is DAGVTQSPTHLIKTRGQQVTLRCSPKSGHDTVSWYQQALGQGPQFIFQYYEEEERQRGNFPDRFSGHQFPNYSSELNVNALLLGDSALYLCASSLVWGGQETQYFGPGTRLLVL.

The CDR3 reads CASRGGTYEQYF. CDR3 coding DNA: TGTGCCAGCCGCGGCGGAACCTACGAGCAGTACTTC. This chain connects TRBV14 to TRBJ2-7; no clear D gene. This CDR3 region has 12 residues. Trimming left V 8 bases short and J 2 bases short, with 10 bases between. From germline, CDR1 is SGHDN and CDR2 FVKESK.

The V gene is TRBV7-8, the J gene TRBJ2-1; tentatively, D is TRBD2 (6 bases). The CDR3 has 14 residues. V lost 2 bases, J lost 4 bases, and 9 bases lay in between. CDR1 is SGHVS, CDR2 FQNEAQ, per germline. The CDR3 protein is CASSLTGEYNEQFF. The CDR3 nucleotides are TGTGCCAGCAGCTTAACGGGAGAGTACAATGAGCAGTTCTTC.

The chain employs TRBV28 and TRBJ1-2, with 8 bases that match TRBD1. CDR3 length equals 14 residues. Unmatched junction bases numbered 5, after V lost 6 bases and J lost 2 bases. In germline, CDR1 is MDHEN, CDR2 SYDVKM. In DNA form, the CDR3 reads TGTGCCAGCAGATGGACAGGGATGAACTATGGCTACACCTTC. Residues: CASRWTGMNYGYTF.

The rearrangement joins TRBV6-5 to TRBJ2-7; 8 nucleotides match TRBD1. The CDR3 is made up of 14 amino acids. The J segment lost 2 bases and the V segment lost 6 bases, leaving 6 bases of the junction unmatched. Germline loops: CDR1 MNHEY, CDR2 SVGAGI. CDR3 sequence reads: CASSPGQGTYEQYF. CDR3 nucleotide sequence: TGTGCCAGCAGCCCCGGACAGGGCACCTACGAGCAGTACTTC.

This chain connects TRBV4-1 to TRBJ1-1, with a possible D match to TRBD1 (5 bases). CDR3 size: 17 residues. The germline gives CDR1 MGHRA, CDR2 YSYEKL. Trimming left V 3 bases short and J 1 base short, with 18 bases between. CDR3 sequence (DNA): TGCGCCAGCAGCCATATAATCAGGGAAGCTGCGAACACTGAAGCTTTCTTT. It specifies CASSHIIREAANTEAFF.

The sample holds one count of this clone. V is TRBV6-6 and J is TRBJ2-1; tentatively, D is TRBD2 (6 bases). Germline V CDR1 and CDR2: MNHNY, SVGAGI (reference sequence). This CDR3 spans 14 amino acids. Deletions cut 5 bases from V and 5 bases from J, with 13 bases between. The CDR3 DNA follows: TGTGCCAGCAGTACCCACGGGGGTAACAATGAGCAGTTCTTC. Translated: CASSTHGGNNEQFF.